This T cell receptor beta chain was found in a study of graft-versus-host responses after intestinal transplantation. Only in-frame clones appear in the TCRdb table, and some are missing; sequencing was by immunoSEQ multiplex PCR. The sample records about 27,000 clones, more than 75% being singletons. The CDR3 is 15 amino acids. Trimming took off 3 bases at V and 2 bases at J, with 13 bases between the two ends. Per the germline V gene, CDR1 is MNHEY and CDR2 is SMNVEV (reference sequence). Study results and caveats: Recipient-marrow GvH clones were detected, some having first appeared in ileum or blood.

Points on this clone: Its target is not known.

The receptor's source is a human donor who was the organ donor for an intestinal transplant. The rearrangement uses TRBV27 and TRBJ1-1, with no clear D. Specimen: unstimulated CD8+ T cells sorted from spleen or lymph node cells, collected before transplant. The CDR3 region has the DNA TGTGCCAGCAGTTTGACCGGTAAGGGAAACACTGAAGCTTTCTTT. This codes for CASSLTGKGNTEAFF.